A single sample gave rise to the 2 T cell receptor beta chains below, sequenced in a study of T cells in tuberculosis. Cells were sorted from thawed PBMC rested overnight and stained with GMM-loaded CD1B tetramer, viability dye and anti-CD3. C32 glucose monomycolate from Rhodococcus equi was loaded onto the CD1B tetramers. Here immunoSEQ multiplex PCR was the method, and the copy in TCRdb shows in-frame clones only, minus some. The sample includes 55,000 to 70,000 clones, approximately 80% seen only once; the top ten take around 13%. Sequencing used CD1b-GMM tetramer-negative cells sorted from PBMCs. These receptors were taken from an adult woman with latent tuberculosis.

The chain carries TRBV19 and TRBJ2-1; 7 bases map to TRBD2. CDR1 is LNHDA and CDR2 is SQIVND in the germline V gene (reference sequence). The length of the CDR3 is 15 residues. V trimming: 4 bases; J trimming: 4 bases; junction bases outside the gene matches: 7. Here the CDR3 DNA reads TGTGCCAGTAGTAGCCTAGCGGTTAAGTACAATGAGCAGTTCTTC. Translation gives CASSSLAVKYNEQFF.

The chain carries TRBV7-2 and TRBJ1-5; 7 nucleotides align to TRBD1. This CDR3 comprises 15 residues. V shed 5 bases, J shed 6 bases, and the junction held 10 bases outside the gene matches. The germline CDR1 and CDR2 sequences are SGHTA and FQGNSA. CDR3 in DNA: TGTGCCAGCAGCCCTACGACAGGGATCCCTCAGCCCCAGCATTTT. This sequence encodes CASSPTTGIPQPQHF.